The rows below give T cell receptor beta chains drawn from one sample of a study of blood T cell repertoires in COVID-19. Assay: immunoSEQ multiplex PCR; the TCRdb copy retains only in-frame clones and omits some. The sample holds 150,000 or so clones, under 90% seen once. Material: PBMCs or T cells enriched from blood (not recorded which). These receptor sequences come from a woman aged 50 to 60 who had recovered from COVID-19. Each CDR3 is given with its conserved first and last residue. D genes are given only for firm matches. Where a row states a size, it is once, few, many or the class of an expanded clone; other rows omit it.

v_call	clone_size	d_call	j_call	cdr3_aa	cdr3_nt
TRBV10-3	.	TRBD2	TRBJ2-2	CAIRGTSGSLNTGELFF	TGTGCCATCAGAGGGACTAGCGGGAGTCTAAACACCGGGGAGCTGTTTTTT
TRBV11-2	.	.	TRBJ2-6	CASSFRVGANVLTF	TGTGCCAGCAGCTTCAGGGTTGGGGCCAACGTCCTGACTTTC
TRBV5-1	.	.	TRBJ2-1	CASSLSLASEQFF	TGCGCCAGCAGCTTGTCTCTTGCTAGCGAGCAGTTCTTC
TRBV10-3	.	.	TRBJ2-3	CAISESAASTDTQYF	TGTGCCATCAGTGAGTCGGCGGCTTCTACAGATACGCAGTATTTT
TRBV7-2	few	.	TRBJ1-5	CASSSIQNQPQHF	TGTGCCAGCAGCTCCATTCAGAATCAGCCCCAGCATTTT
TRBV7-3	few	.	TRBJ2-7	CASSPRLAAFGEQYF	TGTGCCAGCAGCCCCCGGCTAGCCGCCTTTGGGGAGCAGTACTTC
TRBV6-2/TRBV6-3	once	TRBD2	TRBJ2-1	CASSYLGIAGTYNEQFF	TGTGCCAGCAGTTACCTCGGTATAGCGGGGACCTACAATGAGCAGTTCTTC
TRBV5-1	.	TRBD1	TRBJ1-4	CASSEPGQGPEKLFF	TGCGCCAGCAGCGAACCGGGACAGGGCCCCGAAAAACTGTTTTTT
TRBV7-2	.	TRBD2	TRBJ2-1	CASTPGGGSGNEQFF	TGTGCCAGCACCCCCGGTGGCGGGAGTGGCAATGAGCAGTTCTTC
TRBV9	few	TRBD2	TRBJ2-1	CASSASSGIDEQFF	TGTGCCAGCAGCGCGTCTAGCGGGATTGATGAGCAGTTCTTC
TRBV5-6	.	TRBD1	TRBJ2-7	CASSSIGQGGYEQYF	TGTGCCAGCAGCTCGATAGGACAGGGGGGCTACGAGCAGTACTTC
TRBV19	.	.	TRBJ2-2	CASKDSLNTGELFF	TGTGCCAGTAAGGACAGCCTGAACACCGGGGAGCTGTTTTTT
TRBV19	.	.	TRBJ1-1	CASSRGNTEAFF	TGTGCCAGTAGTCGAGGGAACACTGAAGCTTTCTTT
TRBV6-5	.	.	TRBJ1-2	CASGRDFTNYGYTF	TGTGCCAGCGGCAGGGATTTTACTAACTATGGCTACACCTTC
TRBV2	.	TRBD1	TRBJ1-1	CASRGQGVGEAFF	TGTGCCAGCAGGGGACAGGGGGTGGGTGAAGCTTTCTTT
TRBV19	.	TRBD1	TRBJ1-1	CASSITLQGVEAFF	TGTGCCAGTAGTATAACGTTACAGGGGGTTGAAGCTTTCTTT
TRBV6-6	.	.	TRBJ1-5	CASSNPGVSHQPQHF	TGTGCCAGCAGTAACCCAGGGGTGTCACATCAGCCCCAGCATTTT
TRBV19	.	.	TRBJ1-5	CASSIPTRPENQPQHF	TGTGCCAGTAGTATCCCCACGCGGCCGGAGAATCAGCCCCAGCATTTT
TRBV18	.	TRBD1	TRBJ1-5	CASSSGQAQNQPQHF	TGTGCCAGCTCATCCGGACAGGCCCAAAATCAGCCCCAGCATTTT
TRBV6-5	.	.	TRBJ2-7	CASSLEGVPYF	TGTGCCAGCAGTTTAGAAGGGGTGCCGTACTTC
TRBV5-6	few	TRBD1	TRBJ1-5	CASSSTGTGRGQPQHF	TGTGCCAGCAGTTCAACCGGGACAGGGAGGGGACAGCCCCAGCATTTT
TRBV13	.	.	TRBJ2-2	CASSLGRGELFF	TGTGCCAGCAGCTTGGGGCGGGGGGAGCTGTTTTTT
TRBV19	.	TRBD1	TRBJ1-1	CASSATGVNTEAFF	TGTGCCAGTAGTGCTACAGGGGTTAACACTGAAGCTTTCTTT
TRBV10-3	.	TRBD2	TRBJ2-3	CATRSGGHTDTQYF	TGTGCCACCAGAAGCGGGGGGCACACAGATACGCAGTATTTT
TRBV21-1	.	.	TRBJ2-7	CASSVDRGKGYEQYF	TGTGCCAGCAGCGTCGACAGGGGGAAGGGCTACGAGCAGTACTTC
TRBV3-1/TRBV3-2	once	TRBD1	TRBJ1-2	CASSHFSGQGLGYTF	TGTGCCAGCAGCCATTTCTCGGGACAGGGCTTGGGCTACACCTTC
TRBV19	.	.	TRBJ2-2	CASRPSITGELFF	TGTGCCAGTAGGCCGAGCATCACCGGGGAGCTGTTTTTT
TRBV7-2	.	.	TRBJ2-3	CASSLAGRDTQYF	TGTGCCAGCAGCTTAGCAGGGAGGGATACGCAGTATTTT
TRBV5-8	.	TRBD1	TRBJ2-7	CASSFSGTGATEQYF	TGTGCCAGCAGCTTCTCCGGGACAGGGGCAACCGAGCAGTACTTC
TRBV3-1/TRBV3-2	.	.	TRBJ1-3	CASSPRRIMRLNTIYF	TGTGCCAGCAGCCCAAGGCGGATTATGCGCCTCAACACCATATATTTT
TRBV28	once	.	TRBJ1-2	CASSFIQGWYGYTF	TGTGCCAGCAGTTTTATTCAGGGATGGTATGGCTACACCTTC